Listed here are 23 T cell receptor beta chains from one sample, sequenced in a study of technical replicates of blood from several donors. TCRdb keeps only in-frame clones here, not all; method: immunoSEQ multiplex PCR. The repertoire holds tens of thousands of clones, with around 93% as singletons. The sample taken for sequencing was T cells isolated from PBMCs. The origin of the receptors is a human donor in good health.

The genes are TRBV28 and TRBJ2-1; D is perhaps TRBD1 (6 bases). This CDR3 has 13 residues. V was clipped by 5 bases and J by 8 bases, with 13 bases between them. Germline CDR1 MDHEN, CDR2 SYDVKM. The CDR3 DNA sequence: TGTGCCAGCAGTGGGGGACATCTCGATGAGCAGTTCTTC. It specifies CASSGGHLDEQFF. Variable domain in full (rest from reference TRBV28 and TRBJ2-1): DVKVTQSSRYLVKRTGEKVFLECVQDMDHENMFWYRQDPGLGLRLIYFSYDVKMKEKGDIPEGYSVSREKKERFSLILESASTNQTSMYLCASSGGHLDEQFFGPGTRLTVL.

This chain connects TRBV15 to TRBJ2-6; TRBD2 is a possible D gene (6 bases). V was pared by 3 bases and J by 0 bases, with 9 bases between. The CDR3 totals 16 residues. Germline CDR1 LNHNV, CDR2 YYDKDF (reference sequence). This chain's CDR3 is CATSRTRFSGANVLTF. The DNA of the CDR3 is TGTGCCACCAGCAGGACTAGGTTCTCTGGGGCCAACGTCCTGACTTTC.

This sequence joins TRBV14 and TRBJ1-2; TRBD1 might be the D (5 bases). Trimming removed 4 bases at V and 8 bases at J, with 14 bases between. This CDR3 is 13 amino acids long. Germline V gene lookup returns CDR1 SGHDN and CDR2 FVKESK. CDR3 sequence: CASSPTVSGGYTF. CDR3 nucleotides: TGTGCCAGCAGCCCGACAGTCAGCGGGGGCTACACCTTC.

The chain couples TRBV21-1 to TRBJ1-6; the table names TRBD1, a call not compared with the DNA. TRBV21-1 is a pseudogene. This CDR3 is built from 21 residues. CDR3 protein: CASSKATGGAGLFFPHSPLHF. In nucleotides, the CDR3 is TGTGCCAGCAGCAAAGCAACAGGGGGCGCAGGTCTCTTCTTCCCACATTCACCCCTCCACTTT.

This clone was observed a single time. This CDR3 is CASGRGDTEAFF. The CDR3 DNA reads TGTGCCAGTGGCAGGGGGGACACTGAAGCTTTCTTT. This rearrangement joins TRBV19 to TRBJ1-1, with 7 positions matching TRBD1. Germline trimming cut 8 bases from V and 3 bases from J; bases unmatched to any gene: 3. Germline V gives CDR1 LNHDA, CDR2 SQIVND (reference sequence). The CDR3 sequence is 12 residues long.

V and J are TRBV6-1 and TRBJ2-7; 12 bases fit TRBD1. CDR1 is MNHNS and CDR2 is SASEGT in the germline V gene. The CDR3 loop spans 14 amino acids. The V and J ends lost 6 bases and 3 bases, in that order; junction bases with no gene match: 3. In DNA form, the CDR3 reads TGTGCCAGCAGGGGACAGGGGGCACTCTACGAGCAGTACTTC. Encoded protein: CASRGQGALYEQYF.

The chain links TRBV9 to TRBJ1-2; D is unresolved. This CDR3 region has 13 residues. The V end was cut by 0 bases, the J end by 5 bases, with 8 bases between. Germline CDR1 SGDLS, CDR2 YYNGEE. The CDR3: CASSVGGEYGYTF. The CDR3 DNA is TGTGCCAGCAGCGTAGGCGGGGAGTATGGCTACACCTTC.

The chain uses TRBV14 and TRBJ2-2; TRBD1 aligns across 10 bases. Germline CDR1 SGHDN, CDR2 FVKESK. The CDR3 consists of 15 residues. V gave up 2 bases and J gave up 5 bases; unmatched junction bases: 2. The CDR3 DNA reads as TGTGCCAGCAGCCAACTGGACAGGGGGACCGGGGAGCTGTTTTTT. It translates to CASSQLDRGTGELFF. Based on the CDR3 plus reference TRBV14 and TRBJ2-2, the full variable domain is EAGVTQFPSHSVIEKGQTVTLRCDPISGHDNLYWYRRVMGKEIKFLLHFVKESKQDESGMPNNRFLAERTGGTYSTLKVQPAELEDSGVYFCASSQLDRGTGELFFGEGSRLTVL.

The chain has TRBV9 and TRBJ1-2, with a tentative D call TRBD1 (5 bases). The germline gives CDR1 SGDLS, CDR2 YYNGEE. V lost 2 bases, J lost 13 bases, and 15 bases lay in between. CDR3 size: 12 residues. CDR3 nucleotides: TGTGCCAGCAGCGTCCCTGGGGGGGTTGCCACCTTC. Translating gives CASSVPGGVATF.

CDR3 amino acids: CASVDSYEQYF. The CDR3, as DNA: TGTGCCAGCGTTGACAGCTACGAGCAGTACTTC. The chain links TRBV2 to TRBJ2-7; a weak D match, TRBD1 (5 bases). CDR3 length equals 11 residues. V was trimmed by 8 bases and J by 3 bases, leaving 8 bases between them. Germline assignment: CDR1 SNHLY and CDR2 FYNNEI.

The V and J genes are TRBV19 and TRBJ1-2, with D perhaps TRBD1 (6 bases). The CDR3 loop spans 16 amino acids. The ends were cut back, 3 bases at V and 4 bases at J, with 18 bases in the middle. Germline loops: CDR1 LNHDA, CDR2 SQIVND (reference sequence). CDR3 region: CASSMSMGAVAYGYTF. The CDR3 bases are TGTGCCAGTAGTATGAGTATGGGGGCGGTCGCCTATGGCTACACCTTC.

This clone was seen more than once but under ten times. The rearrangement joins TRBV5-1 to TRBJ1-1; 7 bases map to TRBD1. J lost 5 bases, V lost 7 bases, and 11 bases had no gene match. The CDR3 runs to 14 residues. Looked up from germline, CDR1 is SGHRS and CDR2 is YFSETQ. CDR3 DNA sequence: TGCGCCAGCCATGAAGGGGGCGCCTGGACTGAAGCTTTCTTT. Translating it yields CASHEGGAWTEAFF. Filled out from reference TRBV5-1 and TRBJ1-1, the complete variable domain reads KAGVTQTPRYLIKTRGQQVTLSCSPISGHRSVSWYQQTPGQGLQFLFEYFSETQRNKGNFPGRFSGRQFSNSRSEMNVSTLELGDSALYLCASHEGGAWTEAFFGQGTRLTVV.

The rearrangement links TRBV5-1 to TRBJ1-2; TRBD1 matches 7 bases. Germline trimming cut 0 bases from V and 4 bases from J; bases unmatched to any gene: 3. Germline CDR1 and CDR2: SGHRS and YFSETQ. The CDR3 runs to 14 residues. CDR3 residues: CASSLGQGRYGYTF. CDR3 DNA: TGCGCCAGCAGCTTGGGACAGGGACGCTATGGCTACACCTTC.

Written as DNA, the CDR3 is TGTGCCAGCAGCTTGGAGGGGCAGGCCTACGAGCAGTACTTC. Translation: CASSLEGQAYEQYF. The chain has TRBV13 and TRBJ2-7; the D gene is possibly TRBD2 (6 bases). V lost 3 bases and J lost 2, with 11 bases in between. CDR1 is PRHDT, CDR2 FYEKMQ, per germline (reference sequence). The CDR3 is 14 amino acids.

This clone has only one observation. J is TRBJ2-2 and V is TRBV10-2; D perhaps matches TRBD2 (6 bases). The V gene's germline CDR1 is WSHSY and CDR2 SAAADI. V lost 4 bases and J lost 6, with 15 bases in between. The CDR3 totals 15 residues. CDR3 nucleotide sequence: TGCGCCAGCAGTGTTGGGCTATCGGGGGCCGGGGAGCTGTTTTTT. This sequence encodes CASSVGLSGAGELFF.

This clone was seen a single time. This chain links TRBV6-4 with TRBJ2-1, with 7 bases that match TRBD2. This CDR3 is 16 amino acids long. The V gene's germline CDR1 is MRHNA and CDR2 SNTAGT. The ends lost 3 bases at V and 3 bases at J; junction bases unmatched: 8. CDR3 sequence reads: CASSDTRESLYNEQFF. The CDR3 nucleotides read TGTGCCAGCAGTGATACGCGGGAGAGCCTCTACAATGAGCAGTTCTTC.

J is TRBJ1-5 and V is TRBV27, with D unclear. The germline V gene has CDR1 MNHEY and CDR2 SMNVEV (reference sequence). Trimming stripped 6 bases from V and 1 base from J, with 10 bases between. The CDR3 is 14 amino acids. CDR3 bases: TGTGCCAGCAGACCGAGGGAGAGCAATCAGCCCCAGCATTTT. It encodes CASRPRESNQPQHF.

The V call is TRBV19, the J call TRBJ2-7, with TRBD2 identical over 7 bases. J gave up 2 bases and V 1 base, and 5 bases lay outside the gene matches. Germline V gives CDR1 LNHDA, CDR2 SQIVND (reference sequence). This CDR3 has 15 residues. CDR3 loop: CASSIVGGSAYEQYF. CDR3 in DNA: TGTGCCAGTAGTATAGTAGGCGGGAGTGCCTACGAGCAGTACTTC.

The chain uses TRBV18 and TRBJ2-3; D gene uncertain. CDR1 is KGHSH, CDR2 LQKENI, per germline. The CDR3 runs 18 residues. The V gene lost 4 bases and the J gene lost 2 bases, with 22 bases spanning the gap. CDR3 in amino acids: CASSRNLLDTHYTDTQYF. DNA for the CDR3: TGTGCCAGCTCACGCAATCTCTTAGATACCCACTACACAGATACGCAGTATTTT. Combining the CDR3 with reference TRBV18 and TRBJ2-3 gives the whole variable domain NAGVMQNPRHLVRRRGQEARLRCSPMKGHSHVYWYRQLPEEGLKFMVYLQKENIIDESGMPKERFSAEFPKEGPSILRIQQVVRGDSAAYFCASSRNLLDTHYTDTQYFGPGTRLTVL.

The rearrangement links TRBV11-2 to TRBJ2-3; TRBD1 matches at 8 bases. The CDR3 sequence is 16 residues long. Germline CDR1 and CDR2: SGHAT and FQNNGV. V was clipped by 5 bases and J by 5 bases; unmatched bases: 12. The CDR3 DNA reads TGTGCCAGCAGCATAGGGGCAGGGGGCAGGGGAGATACGCAGTATTTT. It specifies CASSIGAGGRGDTQYF. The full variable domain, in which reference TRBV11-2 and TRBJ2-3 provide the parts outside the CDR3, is EAGVAQSPRYKIIEKRQSVAFWCNPISGHATLYWYQQILGQGPKLLIQFQNNGVVDDSQLPKDRFSAERLKGVDSTLKIQPAKLEDSAVYLCASSIGAGGRGDTQYFGPGTRLTVL.

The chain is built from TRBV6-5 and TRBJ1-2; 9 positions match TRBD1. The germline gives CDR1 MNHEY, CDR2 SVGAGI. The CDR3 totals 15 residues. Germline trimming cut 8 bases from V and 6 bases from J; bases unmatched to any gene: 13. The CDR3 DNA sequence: TGTGCCAGCTCCTTAGTGGGACAGGGTTTTGATGGCTACACCTTC. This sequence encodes CASSLVGQGFDGYTF.

The DNA for the CDR3 is TGCGCCAGCAGCCAAGGCTTAGCCCGAACGGGGACCGGGGAGCTGTTTTTT. Translated, it gives CASSQGLARTGTGELFF. V and J are TRBV4-1 and TRBJ2-2; maybe TRBD2 (5 bases). Germline V gene sequence: CDR1 MGHRA, CDR2 YSYEKL. CDR3 length: 17 residues. Trimming stripped 1 base from V and 5 bases from J, with 17 bases between.

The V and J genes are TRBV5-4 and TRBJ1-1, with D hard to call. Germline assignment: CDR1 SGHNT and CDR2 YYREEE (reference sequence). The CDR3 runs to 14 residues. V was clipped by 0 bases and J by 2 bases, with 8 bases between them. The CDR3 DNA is TGTGCCAGCAGCTTGGAGCAGGCTAACACTGAAGCTTTCTTT. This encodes CASSLEQANTEAFF.